This record covers a single T cell receptor (beta chain). Its cognate antigen is unknown. The data stem from a study of shared clonotypes between healthy human individuals. Study-level information: CD4 naive cells filled three plates per donor, CD4 memory three, CD8 naive two and CD8 memory one. General study points: Estimated clonotype richness was generally higher in naive than memory subsets.

Germline V gene sequence: CDR1 SGHNT, CDR2 YYREEE (reference sequence). V was pared by 4 bases and J by 2 bases, with 15 bases between. The CDR3 has 15 residues. Every immunoSEQ plate was one replicate of a subset's evenly spread DNA. Clones were sequenced by immunoSEQ multiplex PCR, and TCRdb holds only the in-frame ones, with some missing. The table has 2 million to 2.5 million clones, less than 95% seen once; the top ten hold more than 0.35%. The gene calls are TRBV5-4 and TRBJ1-2, with D possibly matching TRBD1 (6 bases). Sequenced sample: naive CD4+ T cells from PBMCs. Subset specified: CD45RA+ positively selected. The origin of this receptor is a man aged 18 to 30 in good health. Some clones in this sample may be carry-over from other donors' samples. CDR3 coding DNA: TGTGCCAGCAGCCAAGGAGGACAGCCCAACTATGGCTACACCTTC. It codes for CASSQGGQPNYGYTF.